The entry below describes one T cell receptor (beta chain). Its target is unknown. UMI-labeled 5' RACE was used, and it produced the TCR beta libraries. With the 5' RACE reads reprocessed, TCRdb shows one record per CDR3 protein and no DNA. The sample data list almost 9,000 distinct CDR3 sequences. The CDR3 contains 15 residues. Germline loops: CDR1 LGHNA, CDR2 YNFKEQ. Among CD8+ T cells, TPEX were CCR7+ PD-1+ TIGIT+ early memory cells with exhausted-like traits. This record belongs to a study of human CD8 memory T cell subsets. Study observations and caveats: Stem-like memory T cells and precursor exhausted T cells had repertoires whose mutual overlap was minimal. Compared with precursor exhausted T cells, stem-like memory T cells were suggested by Chao1 estimates to be more diverse.

The rearrangement links TRBV4-2 to TRBJ1-1; the TRBD1 assignment by TCRdb is unverifiable without DNA. This sequence originates from a human donor in good health. The material sequenced was CD8+ T cells from PBMCs. This chain's CDR3 is CASSQETGAGPEAFF.